Below are 2 T cell receptor beta chains sequenced from a single sample in a study of T-cell memory formation after mild COVID-19. MiXCR, applied by TCRdb to the 5' RACE reads, yields one record per CDR3 protein. The sample has roughly 480,000 distinct CDR3 sequences, roughly 25% seen once. Source material: PBMCs or a T cell subset sorted from them (not recorded which). The receptors come from an adult woman who had mild COVID-19 (a few samples of this study predate the infection). Cell type and time point are not known.

Only a few counts were recorded for this clonotype. The chain uses TRBV7-9 and TRBJ2-1; 14 nucleotides agree with TRBD2. The J segment lost 1 base and the V segment lost 3 bases, leaving 2 bases of the junction unmatched. Per the germline V gene, CDR1 is SEHNR and CDR2 is FQNEAQ (reference sequence). CDR3 length equals 17 residues. The CDR3 sequence: CASSFGTSGSSYNEQFF. As DNA, the CDR3 is TGTGCCAGCAGCTTCGGGACTAGCGGGAGTTCCTACAATGAGCAGTTCTTC.

The rearrangement links TRBV9 to TRBJ2-6; D unclear. Trimming shortened V by 3 bases and J by 0 bases, and 19 bases separated the two germline ends. The CDR3 covers 19 residues. Germline V lookup: CDR1 SGDLS, CDR2 YYNGEE. The CDR3 coding sequence is TGTGCCAGCAGCGCACCGCGCGCCGATAGTGCCTCTGGGGCCAACGTCCTGACTTTC. Encoded protein: CASSAPRADSASGANVLTF.